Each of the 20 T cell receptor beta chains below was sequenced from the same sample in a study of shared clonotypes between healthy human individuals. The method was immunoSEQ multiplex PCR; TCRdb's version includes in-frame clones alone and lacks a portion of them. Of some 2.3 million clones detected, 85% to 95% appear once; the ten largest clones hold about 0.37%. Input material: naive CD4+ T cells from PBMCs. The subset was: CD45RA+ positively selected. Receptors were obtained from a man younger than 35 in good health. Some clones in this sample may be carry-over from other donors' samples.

Here the CDR3 reads CASSLDSREAFF. The CDR3 DNA reads TGTGCCAGCAGTCTGGACAGCCGAGAAGCTTTCTTT. The chain combines TRBV6-5 with TRBJ1-1, with a weak D call TRBD1 (6 bases). Germline loops: CDR1 MNHEY, CDR2 SVGAGI. This CDR3 contains 12 residues. Trimming cost V 5 bases and J 8 bases, with 12 bases left between them.

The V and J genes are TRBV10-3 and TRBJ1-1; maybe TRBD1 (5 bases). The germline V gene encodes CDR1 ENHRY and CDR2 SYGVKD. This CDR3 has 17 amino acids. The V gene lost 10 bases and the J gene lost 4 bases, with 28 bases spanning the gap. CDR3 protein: CASATEGRPFLSTEAFF. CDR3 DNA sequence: TGTGCCAGTGCTACAGAGGGGAGGCCCTTCCTCTCCACTGAAGCTTTCTTT.

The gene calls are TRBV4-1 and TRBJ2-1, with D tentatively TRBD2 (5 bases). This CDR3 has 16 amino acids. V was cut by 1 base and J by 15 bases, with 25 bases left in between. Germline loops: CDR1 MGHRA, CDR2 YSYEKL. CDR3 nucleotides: TGCGCCAGCAGCCAAGCTTGGCCTCGAGGACCTAGCAAAAGGTTCTTC. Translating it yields CASSQAWPRGPSKRFF.

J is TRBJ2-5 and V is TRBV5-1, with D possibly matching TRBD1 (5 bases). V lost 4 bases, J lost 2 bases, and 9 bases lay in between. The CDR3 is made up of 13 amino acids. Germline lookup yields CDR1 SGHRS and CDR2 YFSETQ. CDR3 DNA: TGCGCCAGCAGCCGACAGATACAAGAGACCCAGTACTTC. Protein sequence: CASSRQIQETQYF.

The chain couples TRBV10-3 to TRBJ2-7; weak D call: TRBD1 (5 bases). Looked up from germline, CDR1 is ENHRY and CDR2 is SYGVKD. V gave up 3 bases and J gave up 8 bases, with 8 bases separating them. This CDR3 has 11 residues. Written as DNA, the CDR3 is TGTGCCATCAGTGACGACAGAAAGCAGTACTTC. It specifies CAISDDRKQYF.

Here the CDR3 reads CASTDGNRQQHF. CDR3 DNA: TGTGCCAGTACCGACGGGAACCGCCAGCAGCATTTT. The rearrangement joins TRBV19 to TRBJ1-5; no clear D. The ends were cut back, 7 bases at V and 13 bases at J, with 17 bases in the middle. This CDR3 is built from 12 residues. CDR1 is LNHDA, CDR2 SQIVND, per germline (reference sequence).

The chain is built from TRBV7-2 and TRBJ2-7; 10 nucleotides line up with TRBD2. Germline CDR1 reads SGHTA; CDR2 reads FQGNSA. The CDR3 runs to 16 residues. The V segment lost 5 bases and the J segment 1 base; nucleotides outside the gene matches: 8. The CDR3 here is CASSPGWTSGSYEQYF. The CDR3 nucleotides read TGTGCCAGCAGCCCAGGTTGGACTAGCGGTTCCTACGAGCAGTACTTC.

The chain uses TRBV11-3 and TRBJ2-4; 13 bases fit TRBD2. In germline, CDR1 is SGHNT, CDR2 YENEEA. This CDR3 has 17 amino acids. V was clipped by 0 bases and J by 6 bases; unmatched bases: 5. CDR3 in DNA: TGTGCCAGCAGCTTAGATAGGGGACTAGCGGGACTAAACATTCAGTACTTC. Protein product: CASSLDRGLAGLNIQYF.

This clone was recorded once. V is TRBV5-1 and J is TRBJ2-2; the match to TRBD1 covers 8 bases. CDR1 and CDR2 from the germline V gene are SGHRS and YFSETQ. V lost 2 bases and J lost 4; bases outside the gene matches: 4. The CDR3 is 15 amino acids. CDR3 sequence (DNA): TGCGCCAGCAGCTTCCCACAGGGGGGCACCGGGGAGCTGTTTTTT. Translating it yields CASSFPQGGTGELFF.

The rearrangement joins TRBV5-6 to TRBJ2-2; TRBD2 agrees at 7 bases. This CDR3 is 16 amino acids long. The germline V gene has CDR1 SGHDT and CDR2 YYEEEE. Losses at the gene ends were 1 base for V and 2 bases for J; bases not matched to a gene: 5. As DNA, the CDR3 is TGTGCCAGCAGCTTGTACCTAGCGGCCAACACCGGGGAGCTGTTTTTT. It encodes CASSLYLAANTGELFF.

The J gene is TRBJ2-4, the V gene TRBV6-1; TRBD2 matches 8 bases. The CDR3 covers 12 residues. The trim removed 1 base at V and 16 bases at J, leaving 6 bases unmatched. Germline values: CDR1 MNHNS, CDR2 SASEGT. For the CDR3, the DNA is TGTGCCAGCAGTGAAGTGCGGGGGGCGGGCTACTTC. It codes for CASSEVRGAGYF.

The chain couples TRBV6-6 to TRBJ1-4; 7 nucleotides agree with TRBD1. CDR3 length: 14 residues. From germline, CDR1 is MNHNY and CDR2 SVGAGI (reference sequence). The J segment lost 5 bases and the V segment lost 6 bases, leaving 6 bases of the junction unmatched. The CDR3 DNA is TGTGCCAGCAGCGCCGGGACAGCCAATGAAAAACTGTTTTTT. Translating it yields CASSAGTANEKLFF.

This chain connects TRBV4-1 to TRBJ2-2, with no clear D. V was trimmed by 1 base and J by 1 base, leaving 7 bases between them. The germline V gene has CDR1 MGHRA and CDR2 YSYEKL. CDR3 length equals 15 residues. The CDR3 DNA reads TGCGCCAGCAGCCAAGCTTCAGGGAACACCGGGGAGCTGTTTTTT. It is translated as CASSQASGNTGELFF.

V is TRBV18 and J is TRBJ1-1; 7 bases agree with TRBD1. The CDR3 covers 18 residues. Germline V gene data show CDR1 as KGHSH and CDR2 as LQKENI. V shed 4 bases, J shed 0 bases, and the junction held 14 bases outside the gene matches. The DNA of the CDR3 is TGTGCCAGCTCACTACGACCACGACAGGGAACCCTGAACACTGAAGCTTTCTTT. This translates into CASSLRPRQGTLNTEAFF.

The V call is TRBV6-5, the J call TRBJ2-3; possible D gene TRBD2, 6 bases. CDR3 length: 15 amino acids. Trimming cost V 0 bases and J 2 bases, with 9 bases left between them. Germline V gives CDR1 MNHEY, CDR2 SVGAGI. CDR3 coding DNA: TGTGCCAGCAGTTACTCGCGGGACGACACAGATACGCAGTATTTT. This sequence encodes CASSYSRDDTDTQYF.

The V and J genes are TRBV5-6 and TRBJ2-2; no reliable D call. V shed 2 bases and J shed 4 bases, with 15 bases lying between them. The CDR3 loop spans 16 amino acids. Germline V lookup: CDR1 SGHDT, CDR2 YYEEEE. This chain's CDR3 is CASSFQPGTLTGELFF. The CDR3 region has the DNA TGTGCCAGCAGCTTTCAACCAGGTACTCTCACCGGGGAGCTGTTTTTT.

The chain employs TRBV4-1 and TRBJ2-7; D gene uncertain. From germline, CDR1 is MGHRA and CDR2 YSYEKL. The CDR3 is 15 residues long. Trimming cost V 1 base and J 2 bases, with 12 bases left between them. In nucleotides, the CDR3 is TGCGCCAGCAGCCAAGCGGCGACGGCTACCTACGAGCAGTACTTC. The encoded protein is CASSQAATATYEQYF.

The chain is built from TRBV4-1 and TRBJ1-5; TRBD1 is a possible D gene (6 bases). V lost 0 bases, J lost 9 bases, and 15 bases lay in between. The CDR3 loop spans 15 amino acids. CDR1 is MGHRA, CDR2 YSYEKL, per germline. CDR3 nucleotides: TGCGCCAGCAGCCAAGATATGAGGGGGGACGGGCCCCAGCATTTT. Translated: CASSQDMRGDGPQHF.

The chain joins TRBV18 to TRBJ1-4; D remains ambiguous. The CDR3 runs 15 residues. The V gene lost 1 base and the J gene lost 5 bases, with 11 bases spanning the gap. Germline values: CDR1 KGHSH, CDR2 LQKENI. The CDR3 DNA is TGTGCCAGCTCACCACAAAACCAAAAGAATGAAAAACTGTTTTTT. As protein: CASSPQNQKNEKLFF.

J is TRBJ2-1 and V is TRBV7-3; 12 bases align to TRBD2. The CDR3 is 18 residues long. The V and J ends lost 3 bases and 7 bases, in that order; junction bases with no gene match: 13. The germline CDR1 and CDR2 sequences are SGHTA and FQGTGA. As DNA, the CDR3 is TGTGCCAGCAGCTTCAAGCCACTGACTAGCGGGAGTGGGAATGAGCAGTTCTTC. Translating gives CASSFKPLTSGSGNEQFF.